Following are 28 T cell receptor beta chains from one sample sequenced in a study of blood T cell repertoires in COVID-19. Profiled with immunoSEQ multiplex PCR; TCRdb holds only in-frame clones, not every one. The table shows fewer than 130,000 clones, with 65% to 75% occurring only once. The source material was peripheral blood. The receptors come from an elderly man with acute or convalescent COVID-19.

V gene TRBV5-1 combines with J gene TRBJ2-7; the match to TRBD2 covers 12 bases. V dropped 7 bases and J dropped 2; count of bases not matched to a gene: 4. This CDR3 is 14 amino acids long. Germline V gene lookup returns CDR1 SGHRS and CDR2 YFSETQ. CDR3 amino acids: CASARTSGTYEQYF. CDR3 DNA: TGCGCCAGCGCAAGGACTAGCGGGACCTACGAGCAGTACTTC.

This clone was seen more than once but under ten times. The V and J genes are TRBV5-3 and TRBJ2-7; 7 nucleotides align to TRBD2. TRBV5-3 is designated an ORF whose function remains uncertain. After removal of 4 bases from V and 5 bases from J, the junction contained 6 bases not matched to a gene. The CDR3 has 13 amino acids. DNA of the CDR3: TGTGCCAGAAGCCACGGGAGGCCCCACGAGCAGTACTTC. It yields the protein CARSHGRPHEQYF.

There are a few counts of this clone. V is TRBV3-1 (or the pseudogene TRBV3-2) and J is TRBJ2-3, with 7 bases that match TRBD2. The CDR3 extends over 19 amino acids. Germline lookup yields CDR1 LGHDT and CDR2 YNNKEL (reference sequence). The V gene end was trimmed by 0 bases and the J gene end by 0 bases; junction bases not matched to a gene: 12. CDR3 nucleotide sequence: TGTGCCAGCAGCCAAGATGTGGGGGAGGGTCAAACTAGCACAGATACGCAGTATTTT. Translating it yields CASSQDVGEGQTSTDTQYF.

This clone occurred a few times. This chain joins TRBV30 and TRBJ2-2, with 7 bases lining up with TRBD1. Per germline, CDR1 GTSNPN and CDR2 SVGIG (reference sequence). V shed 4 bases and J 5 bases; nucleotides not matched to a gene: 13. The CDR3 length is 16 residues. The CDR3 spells CAWTPRRGQPTGELFF. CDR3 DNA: TGTGCCTGGACCCCCCGCCGGGGACAGCCTACCGGGGAGCTGTTTTTT.

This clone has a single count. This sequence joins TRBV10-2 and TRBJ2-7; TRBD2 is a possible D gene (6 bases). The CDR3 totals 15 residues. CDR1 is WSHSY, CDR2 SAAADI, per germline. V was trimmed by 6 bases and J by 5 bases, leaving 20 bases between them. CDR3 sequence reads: CASRAWGGMGDEQYF. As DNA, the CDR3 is TGCGCCAGCAGGGCTTGGGGCGGGATGGGAGACGAGCAGTACTTC.

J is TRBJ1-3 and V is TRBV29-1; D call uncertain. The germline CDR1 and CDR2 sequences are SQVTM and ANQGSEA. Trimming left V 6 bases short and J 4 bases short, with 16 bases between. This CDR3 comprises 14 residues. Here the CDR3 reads CSVRASLQGNTIYF. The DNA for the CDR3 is TGCAGCGTGAGGGCCTCTTTGCAAGGAAACACCATATATTTT.

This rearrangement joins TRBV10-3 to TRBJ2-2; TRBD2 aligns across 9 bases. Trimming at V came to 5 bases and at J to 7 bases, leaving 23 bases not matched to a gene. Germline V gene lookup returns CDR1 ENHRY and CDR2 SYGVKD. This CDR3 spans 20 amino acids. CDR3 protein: CAISPLWTSVSPSKIGELFF. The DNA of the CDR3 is TGTGCCATCAGTCCTCTTTGGACTAGCGTCTCCCCGTCGAAGATCGGGGAGCTGTTTTTT.

In DNA, the CDR3 is TGTGCCAGTAGTAGGGAGATAGACAAAACCTACACCTTC. Amino acids: CASSREIDKTYTF. The chain uses TRBV19 and TRBJ1-2; D ambiguous. Germline V gene sequence: CDR1 LNHDA, CDR2 SQIVND (reference sequence). The V gene lost 4 bases and the J gene lost 10 bases, with 16 bases spanning the gap. The CDR3 runs to 13 residues.

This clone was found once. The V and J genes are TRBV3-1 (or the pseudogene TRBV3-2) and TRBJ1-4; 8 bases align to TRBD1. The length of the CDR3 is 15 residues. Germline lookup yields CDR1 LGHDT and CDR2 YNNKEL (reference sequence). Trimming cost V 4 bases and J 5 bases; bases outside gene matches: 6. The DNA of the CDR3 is TGTGCCAGCAGCCTCCCGGGACAGGCGAATGAAAAACTGTTTTTT. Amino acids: CASSLPGQANEKLFF.

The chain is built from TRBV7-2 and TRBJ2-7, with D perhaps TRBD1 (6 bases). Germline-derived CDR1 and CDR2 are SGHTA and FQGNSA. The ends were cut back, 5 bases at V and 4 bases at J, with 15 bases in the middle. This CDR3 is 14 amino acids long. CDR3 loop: CASSTSGTQYEQYF. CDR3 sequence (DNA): TGTGCCAGCAGCACTTCCGGGACACAGTACGAGCAGTACTTC. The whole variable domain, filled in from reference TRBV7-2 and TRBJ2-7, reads GAGVSQSPSNKVTEKGKDVELRCDPISGHTALYWYRQSLGQGLEFLIYFQGNSAPDKSGLPSDRFSAERTGGSVSTLTIQRTQQEDSAVYLCASSTSGTQYEQYFGPGTRLTVT.

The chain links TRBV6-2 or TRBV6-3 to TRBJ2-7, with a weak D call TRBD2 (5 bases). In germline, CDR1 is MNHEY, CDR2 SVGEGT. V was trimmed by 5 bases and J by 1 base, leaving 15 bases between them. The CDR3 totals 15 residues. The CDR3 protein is CASSRHLGSSYEQYF. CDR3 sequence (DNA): TGTGCCAGCAGTCGACACTTAGGGAGTTCCTACGAGCAGTACTTC.

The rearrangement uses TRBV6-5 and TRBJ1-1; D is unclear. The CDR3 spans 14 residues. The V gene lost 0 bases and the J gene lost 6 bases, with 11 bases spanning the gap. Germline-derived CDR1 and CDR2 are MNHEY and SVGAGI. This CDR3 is CASSYSAGSAEAFF. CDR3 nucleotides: TGTGCCAGCAGTTACTCAGCAGGTTCCGCTGAAGCTTTCTTT.

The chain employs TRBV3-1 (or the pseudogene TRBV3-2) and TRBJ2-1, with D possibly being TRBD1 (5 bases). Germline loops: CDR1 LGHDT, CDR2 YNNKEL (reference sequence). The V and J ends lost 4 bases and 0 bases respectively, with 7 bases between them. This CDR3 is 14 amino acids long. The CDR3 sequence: CASSPTGSYNEQFF. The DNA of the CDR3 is TGTGCCAGCAGCCCCACAGGCTCCTACAATGAGCAGTTCTTC.

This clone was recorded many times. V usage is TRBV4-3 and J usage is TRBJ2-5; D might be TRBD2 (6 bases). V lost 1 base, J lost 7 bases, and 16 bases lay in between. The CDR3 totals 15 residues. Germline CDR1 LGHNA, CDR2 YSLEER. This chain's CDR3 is CASSQGDSGSRTQYF. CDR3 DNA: TGCGCCAGCAGCCAAGGAGATAGCGGATCTCGGACCCAGTACTTC.

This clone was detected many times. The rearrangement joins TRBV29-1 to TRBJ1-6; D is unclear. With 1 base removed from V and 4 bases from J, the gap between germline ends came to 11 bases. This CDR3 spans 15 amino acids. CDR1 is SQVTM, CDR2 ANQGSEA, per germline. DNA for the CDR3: TGCAGCGTTGAAGCACCGAGACTTTATAATTCACCCCTCCACTTT. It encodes CSVEAPRLYNSPLHF.

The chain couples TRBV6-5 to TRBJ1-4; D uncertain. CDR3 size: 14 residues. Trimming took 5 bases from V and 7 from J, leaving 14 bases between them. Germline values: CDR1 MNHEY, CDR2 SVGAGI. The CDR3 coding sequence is TGTGCCAGCAGTCCCACGAGTACTGGTGAAAAACTGTTTTTT. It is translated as CASSPTSTGEKLFF.

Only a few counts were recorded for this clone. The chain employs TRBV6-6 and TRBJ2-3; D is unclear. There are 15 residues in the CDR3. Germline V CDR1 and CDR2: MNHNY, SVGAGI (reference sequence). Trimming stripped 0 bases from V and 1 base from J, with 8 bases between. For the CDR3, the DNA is TGTGCCAGCAGTTACTCGACTCCTGGCACAGATACGCAGTATTTT. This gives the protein CASSYSTPGTDTQYF.

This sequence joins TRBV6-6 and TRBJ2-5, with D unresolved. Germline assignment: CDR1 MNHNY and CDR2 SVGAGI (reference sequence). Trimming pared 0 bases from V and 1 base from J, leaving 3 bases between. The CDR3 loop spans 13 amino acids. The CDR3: CASSYSAQETQYF. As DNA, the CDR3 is TGTGCCAGCAGTTACTCGGCCCAAGAGACCCAGTACTTC.

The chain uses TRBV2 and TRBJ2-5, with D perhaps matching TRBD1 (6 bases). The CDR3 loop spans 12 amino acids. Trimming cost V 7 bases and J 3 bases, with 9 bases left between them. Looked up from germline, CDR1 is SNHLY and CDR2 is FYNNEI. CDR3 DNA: TGTGCCAGCACCCGGACAGAAGAGACCCAGTACTTC. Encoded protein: CASTRTEETQYF.

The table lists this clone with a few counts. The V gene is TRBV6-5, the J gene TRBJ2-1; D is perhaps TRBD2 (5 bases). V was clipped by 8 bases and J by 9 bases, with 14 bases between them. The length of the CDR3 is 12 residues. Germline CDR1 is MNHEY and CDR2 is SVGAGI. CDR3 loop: CASGRGRGEQFF. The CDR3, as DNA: TGTGCCAGCGGGCGAGGGAGAGGTGAGCAGTTCTTC.

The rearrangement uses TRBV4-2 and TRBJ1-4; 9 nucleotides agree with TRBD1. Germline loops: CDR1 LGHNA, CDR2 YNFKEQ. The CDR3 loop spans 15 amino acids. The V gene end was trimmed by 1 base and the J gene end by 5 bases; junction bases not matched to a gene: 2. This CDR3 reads CASSQAGTGNEKLFF. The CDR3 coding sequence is TGTGCCAGCAGCCAAGCCGGGACAGGGAATGAAAAACTGTTTTTT.

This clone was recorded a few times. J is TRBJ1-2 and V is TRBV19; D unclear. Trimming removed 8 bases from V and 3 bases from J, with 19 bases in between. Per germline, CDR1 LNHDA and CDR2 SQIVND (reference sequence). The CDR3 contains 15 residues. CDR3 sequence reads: CASFPHGRGDYGYTF. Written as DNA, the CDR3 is TGTGCCAGTTTTCCTCACGGGCGGGGAGACTATGGCTACACCTTC.

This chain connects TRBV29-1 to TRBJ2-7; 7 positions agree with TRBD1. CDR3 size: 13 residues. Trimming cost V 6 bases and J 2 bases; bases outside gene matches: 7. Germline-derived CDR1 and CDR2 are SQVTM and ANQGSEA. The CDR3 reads CSVEGQSPYEQYF. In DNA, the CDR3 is TGCAGCGTCGAGGGACAGTCCCCCTACGAGCAGTACTTC.

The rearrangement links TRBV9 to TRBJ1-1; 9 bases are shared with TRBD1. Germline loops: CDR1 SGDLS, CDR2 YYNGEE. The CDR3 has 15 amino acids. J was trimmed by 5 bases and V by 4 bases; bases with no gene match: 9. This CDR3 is CASSPETGGGTEAFF. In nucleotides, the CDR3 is TGTGCCAGCAGCCCGGAGACAGGGGGAGGAACTGAAGCTTTCTTT.

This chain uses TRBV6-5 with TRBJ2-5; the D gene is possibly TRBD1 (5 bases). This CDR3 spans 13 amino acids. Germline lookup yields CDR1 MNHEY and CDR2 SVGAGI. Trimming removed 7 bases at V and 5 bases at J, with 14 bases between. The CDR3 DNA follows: TGTGCCAGCACACGCCCAGGGCCCGAGACCCAGTACTTC. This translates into CASTRPGPETQYF.

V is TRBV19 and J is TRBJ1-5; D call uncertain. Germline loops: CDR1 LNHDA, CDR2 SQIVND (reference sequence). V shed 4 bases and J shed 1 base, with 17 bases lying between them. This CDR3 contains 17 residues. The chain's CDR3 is CASSTQFLPRSNQPQHF. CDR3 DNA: TGTGCCAGTAGTACGCAGTTCCTCCCGAGGAGCAATCAGCCCCAGCATTTT.

CDR3 residues: CASSLDPGFDSPLHF. CDR3 nucleotide sequence: TGTGCCAGCAGCTTAGACCCGGGGTTCGATTCACCCCTCCACTTT. The chain uses TRBV11-2 and TRBJ1-6; unclear D gene. Germline V gene lookup returns CDR1 SGHAT and CDR2 FQNNGV. Trimming removed 0 bases from V and 8 bases from J, with 11 bases in between. The CDR3 loop spans 15 amino acids.

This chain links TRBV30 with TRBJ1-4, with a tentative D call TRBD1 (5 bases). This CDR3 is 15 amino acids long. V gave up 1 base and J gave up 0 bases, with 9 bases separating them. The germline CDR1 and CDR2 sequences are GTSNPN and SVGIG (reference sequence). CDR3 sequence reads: CAWSGQTATNEKLFF. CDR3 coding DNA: TGTGCCTGGAGTGGACAGACCGCAACTAATGAAAAACTGTTTTTT.